This T cell receptor beta chain came from a study of cytomegalovirus exposure and HLA in healthy donors. Study-level background: Most donors, around 81% of 398 genotyped, fell in the Caucasian-associated ancestry cluster.

The CDR3 consists of 19 residues. Unmatched junction bases numbered 11, after V lost 3 bases and J lost 1 base. Germline CDR1 reads SGDLS; CDR2 reads YYNGEE. This PCR relied on a set of 60 Vbeta primers and 13 Jbeta primers. Clones were sequenced by immunoSEQ multiplex PCR, and TCRdb holds only the in-frame ones, with some missing. In the table there are approximately 290,000 clones, approximately 80% of which are singletons. The TCR sequence derives from a girl aged 2 to 9 in good health and CMV-seronegative. Source material: PBMCs. This chain links TRBV9 with TRBJ2-1; the match to TRBD2 covers 12 bases. CDR3 bases: TGTGCCAGCAGCGATCGACTAGCGGGAGATTTTGGGTCCTACAATGAGCAGTTCTTC. This sequence encodes CASSDRLAGDFGSYNEQFF.